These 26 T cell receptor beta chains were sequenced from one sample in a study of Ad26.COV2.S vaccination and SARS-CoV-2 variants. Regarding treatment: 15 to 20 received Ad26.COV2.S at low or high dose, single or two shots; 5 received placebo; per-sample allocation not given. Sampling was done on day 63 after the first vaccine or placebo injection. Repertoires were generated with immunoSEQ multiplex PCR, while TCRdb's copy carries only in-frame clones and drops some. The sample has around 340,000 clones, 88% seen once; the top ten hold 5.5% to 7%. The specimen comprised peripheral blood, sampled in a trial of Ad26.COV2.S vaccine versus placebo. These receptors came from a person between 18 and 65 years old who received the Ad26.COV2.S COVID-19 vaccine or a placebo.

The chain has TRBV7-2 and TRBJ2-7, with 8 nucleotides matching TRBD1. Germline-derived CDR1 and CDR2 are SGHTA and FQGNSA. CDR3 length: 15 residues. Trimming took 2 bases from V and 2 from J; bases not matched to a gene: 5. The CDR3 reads CASSLTARGPYEQYF. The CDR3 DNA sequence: TGTGCCAGCAGCTTAACGGCCAGGGGGCCCTACGAGCAGTACTTC.

The CDR3: CASSEWDRGGEQFF. For the CDR3, the DNA is TGCGCCAGCAGTGAGTGGGACAGGGGAGGTGAGCAGTTCTTC. V usage is TRBV10-2 and J usage is TRBJ2-1, with TRBD1 identical over 10 bases. J lost 9 bases, V lost 1 base, and 3 bases had no gene match. The CDR3 has 14 amino acids. Germline V gene lookup returns CDR1 WSHSY and CDR2 SAAADI.

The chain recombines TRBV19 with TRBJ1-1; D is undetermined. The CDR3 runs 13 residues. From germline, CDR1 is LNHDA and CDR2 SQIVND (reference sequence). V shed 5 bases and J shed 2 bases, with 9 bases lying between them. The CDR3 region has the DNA TGTGCCAGTAGTGTTAGGTTAAACACTGAAGCTTTCTTT. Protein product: CASSVRLNTEAFF.

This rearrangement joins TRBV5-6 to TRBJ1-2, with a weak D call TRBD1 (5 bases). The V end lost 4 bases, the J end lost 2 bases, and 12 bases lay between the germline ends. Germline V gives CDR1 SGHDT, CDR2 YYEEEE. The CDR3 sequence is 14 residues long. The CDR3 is CASSRGRSNYGYTF. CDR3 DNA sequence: TGTGCCAGCAGCAGGGGACGTTCGAACTATGGCTACACCTTC.

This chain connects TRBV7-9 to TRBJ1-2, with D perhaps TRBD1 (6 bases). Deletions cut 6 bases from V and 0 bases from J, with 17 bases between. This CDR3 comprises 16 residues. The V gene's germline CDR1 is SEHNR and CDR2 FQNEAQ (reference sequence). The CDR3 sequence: CASRNREDYTNYGYTF. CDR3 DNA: TGTGCCAGCAGAAACAGGGAGGACTATACTAACTATGGCTACACCTTC.

In DNA, the CDR3 is TGCAGTGCTAGTGGGACAGGTAGGACCAATCAGCCCCAGCATTTT. Translating gives CSASGTGRTNQPQHF. The chain joins TRBV20-1 to TRBJ1-5, with 8 bases matching TRBD1. The V and J ends lost 3 bases and 3 bases, in that order; junction bases with no gene match: 7. The germline gives CDR1 DFQATT, CDR2 SNEGSKA (reference sequence). There are 15 residues in the CDR3.

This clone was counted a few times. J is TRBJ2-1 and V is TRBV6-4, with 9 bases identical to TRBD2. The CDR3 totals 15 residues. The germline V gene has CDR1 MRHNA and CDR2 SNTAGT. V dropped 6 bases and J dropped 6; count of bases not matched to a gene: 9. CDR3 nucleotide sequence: TGTGCCAGCAGCCTGACTAGCGGAGGTAGCAATGAGCAGTTCTTC. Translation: CASSLTSGGSNEQFF.

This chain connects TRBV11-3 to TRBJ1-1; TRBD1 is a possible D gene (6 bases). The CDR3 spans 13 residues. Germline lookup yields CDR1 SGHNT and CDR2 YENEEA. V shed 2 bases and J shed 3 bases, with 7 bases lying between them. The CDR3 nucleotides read TGTGCCAGCAGCTTATCAGGGGACACTGAAGCTTTCTTT. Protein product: CASSLSGDTEAFF. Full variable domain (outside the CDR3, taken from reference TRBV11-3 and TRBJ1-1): EAGVVQSPRYKIIEKKQPVAFWCNPISGHNTLYWYLQNLGQGPELLIRYENEEAVDDSQLPKDRFSAERLKGVDSTLKIQPAELGDSAVYLCASSLSGDTEAFFGQGTRLTVV.

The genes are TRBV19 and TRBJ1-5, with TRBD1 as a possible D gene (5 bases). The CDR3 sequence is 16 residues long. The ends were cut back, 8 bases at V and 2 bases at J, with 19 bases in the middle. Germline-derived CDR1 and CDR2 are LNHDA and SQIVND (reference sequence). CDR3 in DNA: TGTGCCAGTCGGCAGCGTATAGGGGACGGCAATCAGCCCCAGCATTTT. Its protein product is CASRQRIGDGNQPQHF. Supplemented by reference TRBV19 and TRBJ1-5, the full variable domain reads DGGITQSPKYLFRKEGQNVTLSCEQNLNHDAMYWYRQDPGQGLRLIYYSQIVNDFQKGDIAEGYSVSREKKESFPLTVTSAQKNPTAFYLCASRQRIGDGNQPQHFGDGTRLSIL.

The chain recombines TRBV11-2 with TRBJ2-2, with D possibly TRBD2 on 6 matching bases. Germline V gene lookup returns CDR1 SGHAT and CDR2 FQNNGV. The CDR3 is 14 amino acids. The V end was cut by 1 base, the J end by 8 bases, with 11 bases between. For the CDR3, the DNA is TGTGCCAGCAGCTTAGCCCCCGGGGGAGGGGAGCTGTTTTTT. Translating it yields CASSLAPGGGELFF. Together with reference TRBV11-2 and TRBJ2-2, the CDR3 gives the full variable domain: EAGVAQSPRYKIIEKRQSVAFWCNPISGHATLYWYQQILGQGPKLLIQFQNNGVVDDSQLPKDRFSAERLKGVDSTLKIQPAKLEDSAVYLCASSLAPGGGELFFGEGSRLTVL.

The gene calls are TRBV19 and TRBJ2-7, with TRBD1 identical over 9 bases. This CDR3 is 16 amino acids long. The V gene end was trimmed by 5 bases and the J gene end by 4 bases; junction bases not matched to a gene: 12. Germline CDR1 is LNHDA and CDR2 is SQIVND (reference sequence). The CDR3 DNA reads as TGTGCCAGTAGTGTTCCGACAGGGGGGCGTTTTTACGAGCAGTACTTC. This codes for CASSVPTGGRFYEQYF.

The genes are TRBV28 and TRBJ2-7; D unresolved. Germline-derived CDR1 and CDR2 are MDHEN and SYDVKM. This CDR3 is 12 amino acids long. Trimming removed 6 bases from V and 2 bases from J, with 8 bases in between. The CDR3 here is CASREQTYEQYF. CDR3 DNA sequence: TGTGCCAGCAGGGAACAGACCTACGAGCAGTACTTC.

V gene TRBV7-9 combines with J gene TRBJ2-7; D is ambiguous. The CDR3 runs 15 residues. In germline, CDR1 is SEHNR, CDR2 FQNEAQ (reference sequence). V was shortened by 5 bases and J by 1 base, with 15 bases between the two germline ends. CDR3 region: CASSPVEKSSYEQYF. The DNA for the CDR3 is TGTGCCAGCAGCCCGGTAGAGAAGAGTTCCTACGAGCAGTACTTC.

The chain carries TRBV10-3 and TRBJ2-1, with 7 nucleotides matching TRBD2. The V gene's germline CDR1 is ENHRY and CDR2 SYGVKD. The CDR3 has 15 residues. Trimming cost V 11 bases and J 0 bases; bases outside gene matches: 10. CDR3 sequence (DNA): TGTGCCTCGGCGAGCGGGGTAAGCTCCTACAATGAGCAGTTCTTC. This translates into CASASGVSSYNEQFF.

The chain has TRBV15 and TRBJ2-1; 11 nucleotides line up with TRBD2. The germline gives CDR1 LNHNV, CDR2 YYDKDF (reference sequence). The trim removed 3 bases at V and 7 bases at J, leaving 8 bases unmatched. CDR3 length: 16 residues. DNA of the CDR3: TGTGCCACCAGCAGCCCCACTAGCGGGAGTGTGAATGAGCAGTTCTTC. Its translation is CATSSPTSGSVNEQFF.

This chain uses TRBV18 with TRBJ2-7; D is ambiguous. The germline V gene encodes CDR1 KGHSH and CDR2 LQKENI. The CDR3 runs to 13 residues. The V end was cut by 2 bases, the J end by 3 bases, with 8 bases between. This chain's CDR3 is CASSPMGGYEQYF. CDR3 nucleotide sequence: TGTGCCAGCTCACCAATGGGCGGCTACGAGCAGTACTTC.

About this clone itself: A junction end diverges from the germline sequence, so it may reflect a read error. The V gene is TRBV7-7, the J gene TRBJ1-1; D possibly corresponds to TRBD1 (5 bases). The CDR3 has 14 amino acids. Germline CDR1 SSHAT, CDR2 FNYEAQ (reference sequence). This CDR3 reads CASSSDRVNTEAFF. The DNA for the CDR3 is TGTGCTAGCAGCTCTGACAGAGTGAACACTGAAGCTTTCTTT.

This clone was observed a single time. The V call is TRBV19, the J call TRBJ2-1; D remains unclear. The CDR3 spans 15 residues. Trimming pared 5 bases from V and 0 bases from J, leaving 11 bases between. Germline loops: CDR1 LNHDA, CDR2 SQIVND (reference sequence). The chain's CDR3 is CASSVSGPSYNEQFF. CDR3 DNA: TGTGCCAGTAGTGTCAGTGGTCCCTCCTACAATGAGCAGTTCTTC.

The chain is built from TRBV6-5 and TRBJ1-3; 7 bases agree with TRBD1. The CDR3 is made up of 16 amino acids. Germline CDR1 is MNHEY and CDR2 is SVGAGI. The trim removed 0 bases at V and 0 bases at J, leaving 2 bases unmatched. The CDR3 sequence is CASSYSDRNSGNTIYF. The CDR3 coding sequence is TGTGCCAGCAGTTACTCGGACAGGAACTCTGGAAACACCATATATTTT.

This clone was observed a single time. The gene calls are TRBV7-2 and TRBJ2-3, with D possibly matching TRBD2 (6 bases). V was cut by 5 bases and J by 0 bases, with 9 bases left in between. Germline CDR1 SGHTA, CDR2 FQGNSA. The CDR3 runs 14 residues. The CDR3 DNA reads TGTGCCAGCAGCCCAGCGGGTAGCACAGATACGCAGTATTTT. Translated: CASSPAGSTDTQYF. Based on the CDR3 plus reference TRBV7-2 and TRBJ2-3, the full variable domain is GAGVSQSPSNKVTEKGKDVELRCDPISGHTALYWYRQSLGQGLEFLIYFQGNSAPDKSGLPSDRFSAERTGGSVSTLTIQRTQQEDSAVYLCASSPAGSTDTQYFGPGTRLTVL.

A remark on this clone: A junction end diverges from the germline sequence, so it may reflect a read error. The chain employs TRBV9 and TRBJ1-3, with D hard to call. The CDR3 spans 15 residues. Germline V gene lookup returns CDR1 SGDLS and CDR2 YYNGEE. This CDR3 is CASSVGNSGGDTIYF. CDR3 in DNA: TGTGCCAGCAGCGTTGGTAACAGCGGTGGAGACACCATATATTTT.

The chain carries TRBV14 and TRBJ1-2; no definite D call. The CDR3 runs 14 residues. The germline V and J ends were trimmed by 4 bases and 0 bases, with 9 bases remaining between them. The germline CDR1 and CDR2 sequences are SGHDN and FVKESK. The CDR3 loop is CASSPQIPNYGYTF. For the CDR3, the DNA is TGTGCCAGCAGCCCGCAGATACCTAACTATGGCTACACCTTC.

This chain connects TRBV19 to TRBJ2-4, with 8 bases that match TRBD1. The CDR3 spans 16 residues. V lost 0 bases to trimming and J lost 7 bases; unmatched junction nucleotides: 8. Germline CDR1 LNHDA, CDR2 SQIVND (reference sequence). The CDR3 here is CASSIERQGFGNIQYF. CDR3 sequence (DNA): TGTGCCAGTAGTATAGAAAGACAGGGGTTCGGGAACATTCAGTACTTC.

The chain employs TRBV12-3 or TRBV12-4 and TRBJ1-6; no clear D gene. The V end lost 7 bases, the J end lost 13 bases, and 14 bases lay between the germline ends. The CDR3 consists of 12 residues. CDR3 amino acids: CASTLVESPLHF. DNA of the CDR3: TGTGCCAGCACCCTTGTTGAAAGTCCCCTCCACTTT.

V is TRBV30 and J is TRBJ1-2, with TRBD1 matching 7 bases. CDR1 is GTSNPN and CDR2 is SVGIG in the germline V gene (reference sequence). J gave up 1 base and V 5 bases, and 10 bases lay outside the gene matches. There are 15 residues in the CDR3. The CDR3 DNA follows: TGTGCCTGGCGCGGGGGGAGGGGGCTTAACTATGGCTACACCTTC. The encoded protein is CAWRGGRGLNYGYTF.

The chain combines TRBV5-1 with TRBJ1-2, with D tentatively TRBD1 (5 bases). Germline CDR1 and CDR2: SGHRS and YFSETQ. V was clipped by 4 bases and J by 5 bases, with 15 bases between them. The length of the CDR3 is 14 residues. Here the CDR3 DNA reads TGCGCCAGCAGCATAACCGACGGGGGTTATGGCTACACCTTC. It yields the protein CASSITDGGYGYTF.